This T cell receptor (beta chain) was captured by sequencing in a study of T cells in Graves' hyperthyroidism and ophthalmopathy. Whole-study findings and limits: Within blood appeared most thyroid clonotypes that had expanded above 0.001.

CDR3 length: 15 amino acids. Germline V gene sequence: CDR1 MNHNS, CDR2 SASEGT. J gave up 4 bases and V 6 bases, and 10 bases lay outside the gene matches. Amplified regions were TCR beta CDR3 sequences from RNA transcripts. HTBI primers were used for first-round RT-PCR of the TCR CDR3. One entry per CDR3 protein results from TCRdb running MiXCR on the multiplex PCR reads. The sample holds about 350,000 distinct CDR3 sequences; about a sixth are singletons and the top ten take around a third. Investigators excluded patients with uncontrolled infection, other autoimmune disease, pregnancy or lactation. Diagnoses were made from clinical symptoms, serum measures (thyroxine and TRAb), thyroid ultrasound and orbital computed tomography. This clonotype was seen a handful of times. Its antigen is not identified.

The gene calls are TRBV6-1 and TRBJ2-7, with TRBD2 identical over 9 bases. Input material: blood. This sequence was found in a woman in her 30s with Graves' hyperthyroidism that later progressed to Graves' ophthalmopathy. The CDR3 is CASSKLVSGSYEQYF. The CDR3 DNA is TGTGCCAGCAGCAAGTTAGTTAGCGGGAGTTACGAGCAGTACTTC.